This TCR beta chain was identified during a study of T cell responses to AZD1222 COVID-19 vaccine. The length of the CDR3 is 14 residues. The ends were cut back, 5 bases at V and 4 bases at J, with 13 bases in the middle. Germline assignment: CDR1 SGHAT and CDR2 FQNNGV. The study's findings and limits: Reportedly, nearly half of unique spike TCRs recognized epitopes outside B.1.351/B.1.1.7 mutations. Spike was spanned by vaccine-associated CD4 TCRs, which were dominant at 160-218 and 743-854.

Assay used: immunoSEQ multiplex PCR; TCRdb lists only in-frame clones, some missing. The profile shows some 150,000 clones, 93% of them singletons. A word on this clone: What it recognizes is unknown.

This clonotype originated in an adult in good health. The J gene is TRBJ2-3, the V gene TRBV11-2; D call uncertain. Here the sequenced sample was peripheral blood, taken on day 0 of MenACWY control vaccination. This chain's CDR3 is CASSPPEVADTQYF. The CDR3 bases are TGTGCCAGCAGCCCCCCGGAAGTTGCAGATACGCAGTATTTT.